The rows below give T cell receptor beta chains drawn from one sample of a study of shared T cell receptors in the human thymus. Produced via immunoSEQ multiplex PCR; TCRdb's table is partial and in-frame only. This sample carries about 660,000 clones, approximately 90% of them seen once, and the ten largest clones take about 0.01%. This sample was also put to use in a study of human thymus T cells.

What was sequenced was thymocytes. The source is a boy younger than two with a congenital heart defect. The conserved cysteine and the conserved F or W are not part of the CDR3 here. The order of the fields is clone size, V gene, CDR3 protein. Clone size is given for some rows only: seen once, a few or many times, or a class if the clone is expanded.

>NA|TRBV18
ASSPPGGSPTGELF
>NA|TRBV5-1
ASSSGGLAGGSWETQY
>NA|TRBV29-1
SVGPGQAGANVLT
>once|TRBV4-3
ASSQGLALNEQF
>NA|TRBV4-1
ASSQEGDGSKTGELF
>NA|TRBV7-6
ASSPPTSGNTGELF
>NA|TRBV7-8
ASSPRRTSGAYEQY
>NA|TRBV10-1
ASSERSGGEKLF
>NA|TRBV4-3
ASSQEPPLACEQF
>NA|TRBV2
ASSEGQGPYNEQF
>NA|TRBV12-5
ASGFHAGNYEQY
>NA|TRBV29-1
SVEEGTVSVPLNQETQY
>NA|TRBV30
AWSVGSGSWETQY
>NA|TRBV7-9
ASSLTRAGIYEQY
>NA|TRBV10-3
ATCTSGRMADTQY
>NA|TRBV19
ASSIAGGPYNEQF
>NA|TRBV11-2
ASSLLCVVLYEQY
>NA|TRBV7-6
ASSLEQDNNSPLH
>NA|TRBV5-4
ASSSAGTRSSYEQY
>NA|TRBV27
ASSPPLAGGNEQF
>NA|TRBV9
ASSVRREKVYNEQF
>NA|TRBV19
ASSIAGRKDTQY
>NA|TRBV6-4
ASSAVGGYSSYEQY
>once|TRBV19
ASSTQTGNQPQH
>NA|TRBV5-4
ASSSAGGPHEQY
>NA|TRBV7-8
ASSLILARLPITPYEQY
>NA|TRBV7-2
ASSLGEKGGTDTQY
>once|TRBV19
ASSATGGSNQPQH
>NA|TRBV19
ASSIVYCGDRGSNQPQH
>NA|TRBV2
ASGGANEQY
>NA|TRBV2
AGHSLSYEQY
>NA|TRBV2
ASFSGSFYEQY
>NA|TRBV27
ASSWDQGGNTEAF
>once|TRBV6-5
ASRGLDSYEQY
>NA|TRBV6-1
ASTTGGYEQY
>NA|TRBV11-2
ASPRFGGRGPYEQY
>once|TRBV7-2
ASSHLGGRRRDGYT
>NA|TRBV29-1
SVDLAARQF
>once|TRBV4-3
ASSQDLGQGLNRPPYEQY
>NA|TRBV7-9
ASTSGGLYGYT
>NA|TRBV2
ASSTGLRSGNTIY